The 22 T cell receptor beta chains below all came from one sample that was sequenced in a study of OX40 agonist ivuxolimab in advanced cancers. Profiled with immunoSEQ multiplex PCR; TCRdb holds only in-frame clones, not every one. The data show about 64,000 clones, about 91% seen once. Sequences were derived from CD4+ or CD8+ T cells sorted from blood, sampled in a trial of the OX40 agonist ivuxolimab. The receptors were sampled from an adult with an advanced solid tumor such as melanoma, head and neck, liver or kidney cancer.

The chain combines TRBV6-1 with TRBJ2-1; 13 positions match TRBD2. This CDR3 comprises 15 residues. J lost 5 bases, V lost 7 bases, and 5 bases had no gene match. CDR1 is MNHNS and CDR2 is SASEGT in the germline V gene. CDR3 coding DNA: TGTGCCAGCATCCGACTAGCGGGAGGAAACAATGAGCAGTTCTTC. Residues: CASIRLAGGNNEQFF.

This clone appeared a few times. The chain links TRBV20-1 to TRBJ2-7, with D tentatively TRBD2 (6 bases). There are 11 residues in the CDR3. V was trimmed by 7 bases and J by 9 bases, leaving 16 bases between them. Germline assignment: CDR1 DFQATT and CDR2 SNEGSKA (reference sequence). Here the CDR3 reads CSGSTSGGQYF. CDR3 in DNA: TGCAGTGGCTCGACTAGTGGAGGGCAGTACTTC.

This chain connects TRBV23-1 to TRBJ2-2; no definite D call. TRBV23-1 falls under the ORF class, with uncertain function. V shed 3 bases and J shed 6 bases, with 14 bases lying between them. The CDR3 is 15 residues long. The CDR3 loop reads CASSHSHHVAGELFF. In DNA, the CDR3 is TGCGCCAGCAGTCATAGTCATCACGTAGCCGGGGAGCTGTTTTTT.

This clone has only one observation. V gene TRBV30 combines with J gene TRBJ2-1; 7 positions agree with TRBD1. Germline V gene lookup returns CDR1 GTSNPN and CDR2 SVGIG (reference sequence). The V and J ends lost 5 bases and 7 bases, in that order; junction bases with no gene match: 5. The CDR3 contains 12 residues. CDR3 sequence (DNA): TGTGCCTGGGACAGGGTTAGGAATGAGCAGTTCTTC. It is translated as CAWDRVRNEQFF.

CDR3 DNA sequence: TGCGCCAGCCAGGGGCCGTGCACAGATACGCAGTATTTT. Its protein product is CASQGPCTDTQYF. The J gene is TRBJ2-3, the V gene TRBV23-1; maybe TRBD1 (6 bases). TRBV23-1 is marked as an open reading frame, function uncertain. Trimming pared 8 bases from V and 1 base from J, leaving 10 bases between. CDR3 size: 13 residues.

The chain is built from TRBV5-1 and TRBJ1-4; possibly TRBD1 for D (5 bases). CDR1 and CDR2 from the germline V gene are SGHRS and YFSETQ. V lost 1 base to trimming and J lost 4 bases, with 8 bases between them. CDR3 length: 14 amino acids. The CDR3 is CASSLMGGNEKLFF. The CDR3 DNA sequence: TGCGCCAGCAGCTTGATGGGGGGTAATGAAAAACTGTTTTTT.

This clone appeared a few times. The same CDR3 is also encoded by other DNA sequences in this sample. The chain uses TRBV18 and TRBJ1-5; possibly TRBD1 for D (6 bases). CDR3 length equals 14 residues. The V end lost 2 bases, the J end lost 2 bases, and 7 bases lay between the germline ends. Germline-derived CDR1 and CDR2 are KGHSH and LQKENI. CDR3 nucleotide sequence: TGTGCCAGCTCACCAGGGGGCGGCAATCAGCCCCAGCATTTT. It encodes CASSPGGGNQPQHF.

This rearrangement joins TRBV25-1 to TRBJ1-2, with a weak D call TRBD1 (5 bases). The length of the CDR3 is 11 residues. With 7 bases removed from V and 4 bases from J, the gap between germline ends came to 7 bases. Germline-derived CDR1 and CDR2 are MGHDK and SYGVNS. In DNA form, the CDR3 reads TGTGCCAGCACGGGGGGCTATGGCTACACCTTC. Translating it yields CASTGGYGYTF.

The chain joins TRBV4-3 to TRBJ1-1; D not certain. Germline V CDR1 and CDR2: LGHNA, YSLEER. V was pared by 0 bases and J by 4 bases, with 12 bases between. This CDR3 comprises 15 residues. CDR3 nucleotides: TGCGCCAGCAGCCAAGAACTACATAGGATCACTGAAGCTTTCTTT. The encoded protein is CASSQELHRITEAFF.

This clone was observed once. The chain recombines TRBV5-4 with TRBJ1-5; maybe TRBD1 (6 bases). The CDR3 extends over 14 amino acids. V lost 4 bases and J 3 bases, leaving 11 bases between the germline ends. Germline assignment: CDR1 SGHNT and CDR2 YYREEE (reference sequence). CDR3 sequence (DNA): TGTGCCAGCAGCACAGGACAGCACAATCAGCCCCAGCATTTT. It yields the protein CASSTGQHNQPQHF.

The J gene is TRBJ2-7, the V gene TRBV5-4, with TRBD2 matching over 10 bases. Per germline, CDR1 SGHNT and CDR2 YYREEE (reference sequence). This CDR3 contains 16 residues. V shed 4 bases, J shed 4 bases, and the junction held 11 bases outside the gene matches. The CDR3 DNA is TGTGCCAGCAGCCTATCCAGGACTAGCGGAAAATACGAGCAGTACTTC. Translating it yields CASSLSRTSGKYEQYF.

V usage is TRBV12-5 and J usage is TRBJ2-1; no clear D gene. This CDR3 comprises 13 residues. Trimming left V 5 bases short and J 8 bases short, with 13 bases between. CDR1 and CDR2 (germline): LGHNT, FRNRAP. The CDR3, as DNA: TGTGCTAGTGGTCTTCAGGTACGCGATGAGCAGTTCTTC. Its translation is CASGLQVRDEQFF.

V gene TRBV19 combines with J gene TRBJ1-2, with D unclear. Trimming cost V 7 bases and J 0 bases, with 9 bases left between them. The germline CDR1 and CDR2 sequences are LNHDA and SQIVND (reference sequence). This CDR3 comprises 13 residues. As DNA, the CDR3 is TGTGCCAGTAAGACCGAAGCTAACTATGGCTACACCTTC. This sequence encodes CASKTEANYGYTF. Drawing the rest from reference TRBV19 and TRBJ1-2, the complete variable domain is DGGITQSPKYLFRKEGQNVTLSCEQNLNHDAMYWYRQDPGQGLRLIYYSQIVNDFQKGDIAEGYSVSREKKESFPLTVTSAQKNPTAFYLCASKTEANYGYTFGSGTRLTVV.

The CDR3 DNA reads as TGCGCCAGCAGTCAACGGGACAGGGACAATGAGCAGTTCTTC. Amino acid sequence: CASSQRDRDNEQFF. The rearrangement links TRBV23-1 to TRBJ2-1; TRBD1 matches at 9 bases. TRBV23-1 is known as an ORF, though its function is uncertain. This CDR3 region has 14 residues. Trimming took 2 bases from V and 5 from J; bases not matched to a gene: 1.

The genes are TRBV19 and TRBJ2-2, with TRBD2 matching 15 bases. This CDR3 has 20 residues. The germline CDR1 and CDR2 sequences are LNHDA and SQIVND (reference sequence). V lost 0 bases to trimming and J lost 5 bases; unmatched junction nucleotides: 10. The CDR3 is CASSIDRGLAGGRNTGELFF. The CDR3 coding sequence is TGTGCCAGTAGTATAGATCGGGGACTAGCGGGAGGCAGGAATACCGGGGAGCTGTTTTTT.

This sequence joins TRBV11-2 and TRBJ2-7; D gene ambiguous. Germline-derived CDR1 and CDR2 are SGHAT and FQNNGV. The CDR3 length is 11 residues. Between the trimmed V and J ends, which lost 5 bases and 4 bases, there was a span of 6 bases. The CDR3 nucleotides are TGTGCCAGCAGCCGGTTATACGAGCAGTACTTC. It encodes CASSRLYEQYF.

The genes are TRBV11-3 and TRBJ2-5, with TRBD2 matching 7 bases. V trimming: 0 bases; J trimming: 5 bases; junction bases outside the gene matches: 9. The CDR3 extends over 16 amino acids. The germline V gene encodes CDR1 SGHNT and CDR2 YENEEA. The CDR3 sequence: CASSLDGREGDETQYF. The DNA for the CDR3 is TGTGCCAGCAGCTTAGATGGGAGGGAGGGTGATGAGACCCAGTACTTC.

The rearrangement joins TRBV5-1 to TRBJ2-5; D is unclear. The J call may be wrong; the DNA end is better matched by TRBJ2-7. Germline V lookup: CDR1 SGHRS, CDR2 YFSETQ. The CDR3 has 14 amino acids. The CDR3 bases are TGCGCCAGCAGCTTGGGACAAACAACCTACGAGCAGTACTTC. Translating gives CASSLGQTTYEQYF.

The chain combines TRBV7-9 with TRBJ1-5; D is uncertain. The CDR3 extends over 12 amino acids. The ends were cut back, 4 bases at V and 7 bases at J, with 8 bases in the middle. Germline assignment: CDR1 SEHNR and CDR2 FQNEAQ (reference sequence). The CDR3 here is CASSYLRQPQHF. The CDR3 DNA is TGTGCCAGCAGCTACCTGAGGCAGCCCCAGCATTTT.

The chain couples TRBV5-4 to TRBJ2-2; the match to TRBD2 covers 8 bases. After removal of 2 bases from V and 6 bases from J, the junction contained 12 bases not matched to a gene. CDR1 and CDR2 from the germline V gene are SGHNT and YYREEE (reference sequence). The CDR3 spans 17 residues. The CDR3 reads CASSLSGRALFPGELFF. CDR3 in DNA: TGTGCCAGCAGCTTATCCGGGAGGGCCTTGTTCCCCGGGGAGCTGTTTTTT.

The chain couples TRBV10-3 to TRBJ2-1, with 9 bases that match TRBD2. CDR3 size: 15 residues. CDR1 and CDR2 from the germline V gene are ENHRY and SYGVKD. J gave up 6 bases and V 4 bases, and 7 bases lay outside the gene matches. CDR3 sequence reads: CAISVETSGSNEQFF. In nucleotides, the CDR3 is TGTGCCATCAGTGTTGAGACTAGCGGATCCAATGAGCAGTTCTTC.

The rearrangement joins TRBV7-9 to TRBJ1-1, with a weak D call TRBD1 (5 bases). The CDR3 loop spans 15 amino acids. The V end lost 5 bases, the J end lost 0 bases, and 13 bases lay between the germline ends. Per germline, CDR1 SEHNR and CDR2 FQNEAQ (reference sequence). This chain's CDR3 is CASSKRGLMNTEAFF. In DNA, the CDR3 is TGTGCCAGCAGCAAAAGGGGACTTATGAACACTGAAGCTTTCTTT.